One sample yielded the 6 T cell receptor beta chains listed below, sequenced in a study of blood T cell repertoires in COVID-19 (dated by TCRdb to the early 2020s). Library method: the immunoSEQ multiplex PCR assay. TCRdb carries this immuneACCESS record with in-frame sequences only. Its versions omit some clonotypes, under half of them owing to an unresolved V gene in the studies checked, with the rest unexplained. Counted in this sample were about 260,000 clones; about 85% of them appeared once. The ten largest account for about 2% of the sample. The specimen sequenced was peripheral blood. The receptors originated from a woman in her forties or fifties who had recovered from COVID-19.

The CDR3 DNA sequence: TGCGCCAGCAGCTCGCAGGGCTTCGGTAGATACGAGCAGTACTTC. Protein sequence: CASSSQGFGRYEQYF. V and J are TRBV5-1 and TRBJ2-7; D might be TRBD1 (5 bases). The CDR3 is 15 amino acids. Germline CDR1 and CDR2: SGHRS and YFSETQ. V lost 3 bases to trimming and J lost 4 bases, with 17 bases between them.

The CDR3 spells CASSLESKSYGYTF. For the CDR3, the DNA is TGTGCCAGCAGCTTAGAGTCCAAGAGCTATGGCTACACCTTC. The V call is TRBV7-9, the J call TRBJ1-2; D gene uncertain. V lost 1 base and J lost 4, with 10 bases in between. CDR3 length: 14 residues. In germline, CDR1 is SEHNR, CDR2 FQNEAQ (reference sequence).

V and J are TRBV4-2 and TRBJ2-7; a weak D match, TRBD1 (6 bases). Germline values: CDR1 LGHNA, CDR2 YNFKEQ. CDR3 length: 15 residues. V dropped 4 bases and J dropped 1 base, with 14 bases sitting between them. DNA of the CDR3: TGTGCCAGCAGCCTGTGGACAGCCCTTTCCTACGAGCAGTACTTC. The encoded protein is CASSLWTALSYEQYF.

The rearrangement joins TRBV18 to TRBJ1-1; D possibly corresponds to TRBD1 (6 bases). The CDR3 runs to 15 residues. The germline V gene encodes CDR1 KGHSH and CDR2 LQKENI. Trimming cost V 0 bases and J 1 base, with 9 bases left between them. The CDR3 here is CASSPPSQGNTEAFF. In DNA, the CDR3 is TGTGCCAGCTCACCACCGTCACAGGGGAACACTGAAGCTTTCTTT. The full variable domain, in which reference TRBV18 and TRBJ1-1 provide the parts outside the CDR3, is NAGVMQNPRHLVRRRGQEARLRCSPMKGHSHVYWYRQLPEEGLKFMVYLQKENIIDESGMPKERFSAEFPKEGPSILRIQQVVRGDSAAYFCASSPPSQGNTEAFFGQGTRLTVV.

The gene calls are TRBV30 and TRBJ1-4; weak D call: TRBD1 (5 bases). CDR3 size: 13 residues. V lost 2 bases, J lost 7 bases, and 11 bases lay in between. CDR1 is GTSNPN and CDR2 is SVGIG in the germline V gene (reference sequence). The CDR3 nucleotides read TGTGCCTGGAGTCCGGGGGGGAGTGAAAAACTGTTTTTT. The encoded protein is CAWSPGGSEKLFF.

This sequence joins TRBV2 and TRBJ2-1; a weak D match, TRBD2 (5 bases). Trimming shortened V by 4 bases and J by 5 bases, and 12 bases separated the two germline ends. The CDR3 extends over 14 amino acids. In germline, CDR1 is SNHLY, CDR2 FYNNEI. Here the CDR3 reads CASSASMGNNEQFF. Written as DNA, the CDR3 is TGTGCCAGCAGTGCTAGCATGGGCAACAATGAGCAGTTCTTC.